These T cell receptor beta chains were read from a single sample in a study of T cell clusters in autoimmune cytopenias. From its re-call of the multiplex PCR reads, TCRdb lists each CDR3 protein once, without DNA. The sample table includes fewer than 15,000 distinct CDR3 sequences. Sequencing was performed on peripheral blood. The origin of the receptors is a human donor with an autoimmune cytopenia or autoimmune hepatitis (not recorded which). Both conserved end residues are part of each CDR3. A clone size is listed for some rows: how often the clone was seen (once, few, many), or a class if it is expanded.

j_call: TRBJ2-3; clone_size: .; v_call: TRBV12-3/TRBV12-4; cdr3_length: 13; cdr3_aa: CASRRGFTDTQYF
j_call: TRBJ2-1; clone_size: .; v_call: TRBV5-4; cdr3_length: 12; cdr3_aa: CATYSSYNEQFF
j_call: TRBJ2-1; clone_size: .; v_call: TRBV12-3/TRBV12-4; cdr3_length: 12; cdr3_aa: CASSRSGYEQFF
j_call: TRBJ1-1; clone_size: .; v_call: TRBV10-3; cdr3_length: 14; cdr3_aa: CAISVFGGNTEAFF
j_call: TRBJ1-1; clone_size: .; v_call: TRBV6-5; cdr3_length: 13; cdr3_aa: CASTQDLNTEAFF
j_call: TRBJ2-5; clone_size: .; v_call: TRBV6-5; cdr3_length: 15; cdr3_aa: CASTRVPNLQETQYF
j_call: TRBJ2-4; clone_size: .; v_call: TRBV5-5; cdr3_length: 13; cdr3_aa: CASSTGTWSIQYF
j_call: TRBJ1-2; clone_size: .; v_call: TRBV12-3/TRBV12-4; cdr3_length: 12; cdr3_aa: CASSRTVYGYTF
j_call: TRBJ2-2; clone_size: .; v_call: TRBV12-3/TRBV12-4; cdr3_length: 12; cdr3_aa: CASSTLTGELFF
j_call: TRBJ1-2; clone_size: .; v_call: TRBV5-1; cdr3_length: 15; cdr3_aa: CASSTGTGASYGYTF
j_call: TRBJ2-5; clone_size: .; v_call: TRBV5-6; cdr3_length: 16; cdr3_aa: CASSLVGAGALKAQYF
j_call: TRBJ2-7; clone_size: .; v_call: TRBV27; cdr3_length: 16; cdr3_aa: CASSFFRGVSSYEQYF
j_call: TRBJ2-7; clone_size: .; v_call: TRBV5-6; cdr3_length: 14; cdr3_aa: CASSLRQGLGEQYF
j_call: TRBJ2-1; clone_size: medium-sized; v_call: TRBV12-3/TRBV12-4; cdr3_length: 13; cdr3_aa: CASSIRADNEQFF
j_call: TRBJ1-1; clone_size: .; v_call: TRBV18; cdr3_length: 13; cdr3_aa: CASSPPGNTEAFF
j_call: TRBJ2-2; clone_size: .; v_call: TRBV11-2; cdr3_length: 15; cdr3_aa: CASSPTGGNTGELFF
j_call: TRBJ2-1; clone_size: .; v_call: TRBV6-6; cdr3_length: 15; cdr3_aa: CASLKGGGATNEQFF
j_call: TRBJ2-7; clone_size: .; v_call: TRBV5-4; cdr3_length: 15; cdr3_aa: CASSGGGQGSYEQYF
j_call: TRBJ1-2; clone_size: .; v_call: TRBV5-6; cdr3_length: 13; cdr3_aa: CASSQTAFYGYTF
j_call: TRBJ2-3; clone_size: .; v_call: TRBV7-2; cdr3_length: 15; cdr3_aa: CASRQGAGRTDTQYF
j_call: TRBJ2-5; clone_size: .; v_call: TRBV5-4; cdr3_length: 14; cdr3_aa: CASSPGGTRETQYF
j_call: TRBJ2-5; clone_size: .; v_call: TRBV19; cdr3_length: 16; cdr3_aa: CASSIIGGRAQETQYF
j_call: TRBJ1-5; clone_size: .; v_call: TRBV18; cdr3_length: 14; cdr3_aa: CASSLGQGYQPQHF
j_call: TRBJ2-1; clone_size: medium-sized; v_call: TRBV29-1; cdr3_length: 14; cdr3_aa: CSGGRGVAYNEQFF
j_call: TRBJ1-2; clone_size: medium-sized; v_call: TRBV29-1; cdr3_length: 12; cdr3_aa: CSVEGQNYGYTF
j_call: TRBJ2-7; clone_size: .; v_call: TRBV27; cdr3_length: 13; cdr3_aa: CASSPTDSYEQYF